This paragraph covers one TCR beta chain sequence. Germline V CDR1 and CDR2: ENHRY, SYGVKD. The CDR3 is made up of 14 amino acids. The V end was cut by 6 bases, the J end by 3 bases, with 12 bases between. Here immunoSEQ multiplex PCR was the method, and the copy in TCRdb shows in-frame clones only, minus some. The sample has approximately 90,000 clones, 70% to 80% seen once. This sample stems from a study of blood T cell repertoires in COVID-19. Across the whole study: Sites in the United States, Italy and Spain provided acute and convalescent COVID-19 samples. PBMCs, B-cell-depleted T cells, or T cells were the source of the cDNA or gDNA that made up the material.

The receptor's source is a human donor in a cohort sampled during active COVID-19. Sequenced input: peripheral blood. The rearrangement joins TRBV10-3 to TRBJ2-1; a weak D match, TRBD2 (6 bases). The CDR3 sequence: CAISPGSSYNEQFF. The CDR3 bases are TGTGCCATCAGCCCCGGGAGTAGCTACAATGAGCAGTTCTTC.